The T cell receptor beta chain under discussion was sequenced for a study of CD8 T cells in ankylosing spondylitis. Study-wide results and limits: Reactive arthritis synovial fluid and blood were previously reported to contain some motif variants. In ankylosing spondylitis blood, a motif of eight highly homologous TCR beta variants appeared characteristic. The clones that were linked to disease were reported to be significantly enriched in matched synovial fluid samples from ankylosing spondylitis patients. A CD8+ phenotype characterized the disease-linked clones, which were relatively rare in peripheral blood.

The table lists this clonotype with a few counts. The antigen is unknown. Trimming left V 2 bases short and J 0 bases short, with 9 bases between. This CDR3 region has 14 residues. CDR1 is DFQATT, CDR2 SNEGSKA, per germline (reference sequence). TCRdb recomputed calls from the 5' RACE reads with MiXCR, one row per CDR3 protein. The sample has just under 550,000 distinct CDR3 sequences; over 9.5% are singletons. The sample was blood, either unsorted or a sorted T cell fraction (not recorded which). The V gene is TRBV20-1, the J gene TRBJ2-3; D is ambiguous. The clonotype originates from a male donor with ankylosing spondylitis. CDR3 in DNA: TGCAGTGCTAGACGGAGAATTAGCACAGATACGCAGTATTTT. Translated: CSARRRISTDTQYF.